This T cell receptor beta chain stems from a study of response to subunit inactivated influenza vaccine (dated by TCRdb to 2016 to 2018). About the study as a whole: Deep quantitative profiling of the T cell receptor repertoire was used in the study to follow responses to a trivalent subunit inactivated influenza vaccine.

The CDR3 holds 15 amino acids from the cysteine to the phenylalanine. The sequence is cut down to CDR3 DNA, 45 bases in frame from base 1. According to the germline V gene, CDR1 reads SGHRS and CDR2 reads YFSETQ. Trimming at the junction amounts to 4 bases on V and 5 bases on J, and the germline ends lie 16 bases apart. The library came from RT-PCR. The sequencer listed for this sample is Illumina HiSeq 2500. The raw public reads went through TCRdb reprocessing: fastp at Q25, MiXCR clone calling, in-frame beta chains kept. Rows matching on CDR3 protein sequence are summarized as one entry with the most common DNA and genes. The sample table records 710,000 or so distinct CDR3 sequences; about a sixth of these occur just once. The top ten clones comprise 11% of the sample. This clonotype was picked up a small number of times. The antigen this receptor binds is unknown. No base quality values were provided; no much bigger clone lies one nucleotide off.

Here is what the overall study found, with its caveats: The authors suggested that each seasonal influenza vaccination may recruit only a limited number of new T cells.

The chain is assembled from TRBV5-1 and TRBJ2-1; the D element could tentatively be TRBD1 or TRBD2, as 5 bases agree for each. The sample in question was PBMCs from blood, obtained 12 days after vaccination. This clonotype was sampled from a man aged 50 to 59 who received an inactivated influenza vaccine. Donor details come from another sample of the same person, matched by shared clones. The DNA sequence is TGCGCCAGCAGCGGAACGTCGGGACGGAACAATGAGCAGTTCTTC. Translation gives CASSGTSGRNNEQFF.